The 11 T cell receptor beta chains given below trace back to one sample, sequenced in a study of control samples from healthy donors and cancer patients. TCRdb keeps only in-frame clones here, not all; method: immunoSEQ multiplex PCR. The sample lists 130,000 to 150,000 clones, 91% occurring once. The sequencing input was blood. These receptors originate from a man aged 25-40 years in good health.

The V gene is TRBV2, the J gene TRBJ1-4; a weak D match, TRBD1 (6 bases). This CDR3 is built from 15 residues. Germline lookup yields CDR1 SNHLY and CDR2 FYNNEI. The germline V and J ends were trimmed by 3 bases and 7 bases, with 15 bases remaining between them. CDR3 amino acids: CASSESGQNFEKLFF. In nucleotides, the CDR3 is TGTGCCAGCAGTGAGTCAGGACAGAACTTTGAAAAACTGTTTTTT. The full variable domain, completed using reference TRBV2 and TRBJ1-4, is EPEVTQTPSHQVTQMGQEVILRCVPISNHLYFYWYRQILGQKVEFLVSFYNNEISEKSEIFDDQFSVERPDGSNFTLKIRSTKLEDSAMYFCASSESGQNFEKLFFGSGTQLSVL.

The J gene is TRBJ2-2, the V gene TRBV6-5; no definite D call. V lost 7 bases and J lost 7, with 13 bases in between. The CDR3 is 13 amino acids. Germline CDR1 is MNHEY and CDR2 is SVGAGI. CDR3 sequence reads: CASKISGGGELFF. CDR3 coding DNA: TGTGCCAGCAAAATTAGTGGTGGCGGGGAGCTGTTTTTT.

The chain couples TRBV6-4 to TRBJ1-2; TRBD1 matches 9 bases. The junction had 9 bases not matched to a gene; V was cut back by 6 bases and J by 4 bases. CDR1 and CDR2 (germline): MRHNA, SNTAGT. The CDR3 extends over 15 amino acids. In nucleotides, the CDR3 is TGTGCCAGCAGGCAACACAGGGGGCAGGGCTATGGCTACACCTTC. Its translation: CASRQHRGQGYGYTF.

The rearrangement links TRBV4-1 to TRBJ2-2, with D possibly TRBD2 on 6 matching bases. The germline V and J ends were trimmed by 1 base and 5 bases, with 8 bases remaining between them. The CDR3 is made up of 14 amino acids. Germline CDR1 is MGHRA and CDR2 is YSYEKL. The CDR3 DNA follows: TGCGCCAGCAGCCAAGCGGGGGAGACCGGGGAGCTGTTTTTT. It is translated as CASSQAGETGELFF.

The chain couples TRBV29-1 to TRBJ1-2; TRBD1 agrees at 12 bases. The germline V gene has CDR1 SQVTM and CDR2 ANQGSEA. J lost 4 bases, V lost 0 bases, and 6 bases had no gene match. The CDR3 loop spans 16 amino acids. CDR3 coding DNA: TGCAGCGTTGAAGATCCAGGGACAGGGGGCGTCTATGGCTACACCTTC. Translated, it gives CSVEDPGTGGVYGYTF.

This chain uses TRBV7-9 with TRBJ2-7; D is undetermined. The CDR3 totals 12 residues. Per the germline V gene, CDR1 is SEHNR and CDR2 is FQNEAQ (reference sequence). The V end lost 5 bases, the J end lost 4 bases, and 9 bases lay between the germline ends. The CDR3 reads CASSTTQYEQYF. For the CDR3, the DNA is TGTGCCAGCAGCACCACGCAGTACGAGCAGTACTTC.

The V call is TRBV5-8, the J call TRBJ1-1; possibly TRBD1 for D (6 bases). Looked up from germline, CDR1 is SGHTS and CDR2 is YDEGEE. The CDR3 consists of 17 residues. V lost 4 bases and J lost 3, with 22 bases in between. CDR3 sequence reads: CASSLRDISILDTEAFF. The CDR3 region has the DNA TGTGCCAGCAGCCTCCGGGACATTTCAATCTTGGACACTGAAGCTTTCTTT. The variable domain in full, completed from reference TRBV5-8 and TRBJ1-1, reads EAGVTQSPTHLIKTRGQQATLRCSPISGHTSVYWYQQALGLGLQFLLWYDEGEERNRGNFPPRFSGRQFPNYSSELNVNALELEDSALYLCASSLRDISILDTEAFFGQGTRLTVV.

This rearrangement joins TRBV5-1 to TRBJ1-4; the match to TRBD1 covers 11 bases. Trimming took 4 bases from V and 4 from J; bases not matched to a gene: 6. Germline CDR1 and CDR2: SGHRS and YFSETQ. The CDR3 has 16 residues. The CDR3 bases are TGCGCCAGCAGCGGCGGACAGGGGGCGTATAATGAAAAACTGTTTTTT. Translated, it gives CASSGGQGAYNEKLFF.

Remarks on this clone: Additional DNA sequences in this sample encode the identical CDR3. The V and J genes are TRBV5-1 and TRBJ1-1; D perhaps matches TRBD1 (5 bases). The length of the CDR3 is 13 residues. CDR1 SGHRS and CDR2 YFSETQ come from the germline V gene. Trimming took 0 bases from V and 4 from J, leaving 7 bases between them. This chain's CDR3 is CASSLGGGTEAFF. The DNA of the CDR3 is TGCGCCAGCAGCTTGGGTGGGGGCACTGAAGCTTTCTTT.

V is TRBV29-1 and J is TRBJ1-4; D ambiguous. V was cut by 5 bases and J by 7 bases, with 8 bases left in between. The CDR3 has 11 amino acids. Per germline, CDR1 SQVTM and CDR2 ANQGSEA. For the CDR3, the DNA is TGCAGCGTTAGTTTAGGTGAAAAACTGTTTTTT. Protein sequence: CSVSLGEKLFF.

The chain is built from TRBV9 and TRBJ2-3, with D possibly matching TRBD2 (5 bases). Deletions cut 1 base from V and 1 base from J, with 7 bases between. The CDR3 extends over 14 amino acids. Germline loops: CDR1 SGDLS, CDR2 YYNGEE. The CDR3 loop reads CASSVLRGTDTQYF. The CDR3 region has the DNA TGTGCCAGCAGCGTATTGCGGGGCACAGATACGCAGTATTTT.